These 7 T cell receptor beta chains were sequenced from one sample in a study of cytomegalovirus exposure and HLA in healthy donors. Primers included in the PCR were 60 Vbeta and 13 Jbeta primers. Clones were sequenced by immunoSEQ multiplex PCR, and TCRdb holds only the in-frame ones, with some missing. This table has roughly 48,000 clones, around 72% appearing once. Input material: PBMCs. The origin of the receptors is a man younger than 35 in good health and CMV-seronegative.

The chain has TRBV27 and TRBJ1-1; tentative D call: TRBD1 (6 bases). Trimming stripped 11 bases from V and 5 bases from J, with 15 bases between. The V gene's germline CDR1 is MNHEY and CDR2 SMNVEV (reference sequence). There are 12 residues in the CDR3. CDR3 in amino acids: CAAGGLGTEAFF. CDR3 nucleotide sequence: TGTGCCGCCGGGGGGCTCGGAACTGAAGCTTTCTTT.

The rearrangement links TRBV29-1 to TRBJ1-2; TRBD1 agrees at 8 bases. There are 11 residues in the CDR3. The germline CDR1 and CDR2 sequences are SQVTM and ANQGSEA. CDR3 bases: TGCAGTACCGACAGGGGTGGGGGCTACACCTTC. This codes for CSTDRGGGYTF.

The gene calls are TRBV7-2 and TRBJ2-1; a possible D gene is TRBD1 (6 bases). In germline, CDR1 is SGHTA, CDR2 FQGNSA. Trimming shortened V by 7 bases and J by 5 bases, and 12 bases separated the two germline ends. The CDR3 loop spans 13 amino acids. The CDR3 DNA follows: TGTGCCAGCACCGACGACAGGAACAATGAGCAGTTCTTC. Its protein is CASTDDRNNEQFF.

CDR3 bases: TGTGCCAGCAGCTTAGGCGCGGCGACAGAGACCCAGTACTTC. Amino acid sequence: CASSLGAATETQYF. The gene calls are TRBV7-2 and TRBJ2-5, with no clear D. The CDR3 is 14 residues long. CDR1 and CDR2 (germline): SGHTA, FQGNSA. Trimming cost V 1 base and J 4 bases, with 10 bases left between them. The full variable domain, completed using reference TRBV7-2 and TRBJ2-5, is GAGVSQSPSNKVTEKGKDVELRCDPISGHTALYWYRQSLGQGLEFLIYFQGNSAPDKSGLPSDRFSAERTGGSVSTLTIQRTQQEDSAVYLCASSLGAATETQYFGPGTRLLVL.

V usage is TRBV5-6 and J usage is TRBJ2-3, with a possible D match to TRBD2 (6 bases). The V gene's germline CDR1 is SGHDT and CDR2 YYEEEE. The CDR3 is 14 residues long. Trimming took off 7 bases at V and 5 bases at J, with 17 bases between the two ends. The chain's CDR3 is CASQEGRRGDTQYF. The CDR3 region has the DNA TGTGCCAGCCAGGAGGGGAGGAGGGGAGATACGCAGTATTTT.

The chain combines TRBV28 with TRBJ2-1, with 9 nucleotides matching TRBD1. After removal of 6 bases from V and 2 bases from J, the junction contained 5 bases not matched to a gene. The CDR3 totals 15 residues. The V gene's germline CDR1 is MDHEN and CDR2 SYDVKM. The CDR3 spells CASSSTGGPYNEQFF. The CDR3, as DNA: TGTGCCAGCAGCAGTACAGGGGGCCCCTACAATGAGCAGTTCTTC.

The V call is TRBV20-1, the J call TRBJ2-1; D call uncertain. CDR1 and CDR2 (germline): DFQATT, SNEGSKA (reference sequence). V was shortened by 4 bases and J by 3 bases, with 4 bases between the two germline ends. The CDR3 has 11 residues. This CDR3 is CSATYYNEQFF. CDR3 DNA: TGCAGTGCTACCTACTACAATGAGCAGTTCTTC.